This passage covers 12 T cell receptor beta chains from one sample sequenced in a study of T cell changes during pregnancy in multiple sclerosis. Profiling relied on immunoSEQ multiplex PCR, and the TCRdb table lists in-frame clones only, not all of them. The sample holds 74,000 or so clones, roughly 92% seen once. The sequences come from CD4+ T cells from peripheral blood mononuclear cells, collected before pregnancy. These receptor sequences come from a female donor with multiple sclerosis, enrolled in a pregnancy study.

In nucleotides, the CDR3 is TGTGCCAGTAGTGTTTTCGGGACTAGCGGGAGGTCCACAGATACGCAGTATTTT. It specifies CASSVFGTSGRSTDTQYF. V gene TRBV19 combines with J gene TRBJ2-3, with 15 bases matching TRBD2. CDR1 LNHDA and CDR2 SQIVND come from the germline V gene (reference sequence). The CDR3 runs 18 residues. V dropped 5 bases and J dropped 2; count of bases not matched to a gene: 8.

This sequence joins TRBV30 and TRBJ1-1; no definite D call. CDR3 length: 18 amino acids. CDR1 GTSNPN and CDR2 SVGIG come from the germline V gene (reference sequence). Trimming pared 2 bases from V and 5 bases from J, leaving 27 bases between. DNA of the CDR3: TGTGCCTGGAGTCGAATAGCCTCGGCGGGAGGGATAGGAACTGAAGCTTTCTTT. Protein sequence: CAWSRIASAGGIGTEAFF.

As concerns this clone: Mismatch with germline at one junction end may stem from a read error. The chain's CDR3 is CASIEAGQFFNEQFF. The CDR3 DNA reads TGTGCCAGCATTGAAGCGGGACAATTTTTCAATGAGCAGTTCTTC. The chain carries TRBV6-1 and TRBJ2-1, with a tentative D call TRBD2 (7 bases). The CDR3 extends over 15 amino acids. The germline V gene has CDR1 MNHNS and CDR2 SASEGT.

V usage is TRBV19 and J usage is TRBJ2-4; 8 bases are shared with TRBD1. Germline loops: CDR1 LNHDA, CDR2 SQIVND (reference sequence). The ends lost 4 bases at V and 0 bases at J; junction bases unmatched: 11. CDR3 size: 18 residues. CDR3 sequence reads: CASSTMAGQGIAKNIQYF. DNA of the CDR3: TGTGCCAGTAGTACCATGGCCGGACAGGGAATAGCCAAAAACATTCAGTACTTC.

This sequence joins TRBV9 and TRBJ2-3; 7 nucleotides match TRBD1. Germline V gives CDR1 SGDLS, CDR2 YYNGEE. V trimming: 2 bases; J trimming: 2 bases; junction bases outside the gene matches: 5. CDR3 length: 15 amino acids. The CDR3 loop is CASSVLQGNTDTQYF. DNA for the CDR3: TGTGCCAGCAGCGTTCTACAGGGGAACACAGATACGCAGTATTTT.

The CDR3 coding sequence is TGTGCCAGCAGTTTAATGGGGGCCGGGTTCTATGGCTACACCTTC. Translated, it gives CASSLMGAGFYGYTF. The chain uses TRBV28 and TRBJ1-2; possible D gene TRBD1, 6 bases. V was shortened by 2 bases and J by 4 bases, with 14 bases between the two germline ends. CDR1 MDHEN and CDR2 SYDVKM come from the germline V gene. This CDR3 comprises 15 residues.

The chain joins TRBV7-3 to TRBJ2-3; 10 bases map to TRBD2. The CDR3 extends over 16 amino acids. Per germline, CDR1 SGHTA and CDR2 FQGTGA. V shed 5 bases and J 2 bases; nucleotides not matched to a gene: 7. The CDR3: CASSPVAGGATDTQYF. The CDR3 DNA reads as TGTGCCAGCAGCCCTGTAGCGGGGGGCGCCACAGATACGCAGTATTTT.

The rearrangement links TRBV18 to TRBJ1-5; D is unclear. Germline V gene data show CDR1 as KGHSH and CDR2 as LQKENI. The CDR3 is made up of 16 amino acids. Trimming removed 3 bases at V and 4 bases at J, with 16 bases between. The CDR3: CASSPVGWSRNQPQHF. For the CDR3, the DNA is TGTGCCAGCTCACCCGTCGGGTGGTCGCGGAATCAGCCCCAGCATTTT.

V usage is TRBV30 and J usage is TRBJ1-4, with D possibly matching TRBD1 (5 bases). Germline V gene sequence: CDR1 GTSNPN, CDR2 SVGIG (reference sequence). Trimming cost V 5 bases and J 0 bases, with 19 bases left between them. The CDR3 length is 17 residues. The CDR3 DNA is TGTGCCTGGTGCGGGACGGGCGGTTTTCCAACTAATGAAAAACTGTTTTTT. As protein: CAWCGTGGFPTNEKLFF. The full variable domain, its missing parts supplied by reference TRBV30 and TRBJ1-4, is SQTIHQWPATLVQPVGSPLSLECTVEGTSNPNLYWYRQAAGRGLQLLFYSVGIGQISSEVPQNLSASRPQDRQFILSSKKLLLSDSGFYLCAWCGTGGFPTNEKLFFGSGTQLSVL.

This rearrangement joins TRBV6-1 to TRBJ2-7; possibly TRBD1 for D (6 bases). The germline CDR1 and CDR2 sequences are MNHNS and SASEGT. The CDR3 is 11 residues long. Trimming took 9 bases from V and 4 from J, leaving 10 bases between them. DNA of the CDR3: TGTGCCAGTGGACAGATATACGAGCAGTACTTC. Amino acids: CASGQIYEQYF.

The table lists this clone with a count of one. The chain has TRBV7-2 and TRBJ2-5; D unresolved. Between the trimmed V and J ends, which lost 5 bases and 3 bases, there was a span of 16 bases. This CDR3 comprises 15 residues. Germline CDR1 and CDR2: SGHTA and FQGNSA. In DNA form, the CDR3 reads TGTGCCAGCAGCAAAAGATCCGGTTTTGAAGAGACCCAGTACTTC. The encoded protein is CASSKRSGFEETQYF.

This clone was detected only once. The chain joins TRBV6-5 to TRBJ1-1; D is unclear. From germline, CDR1 is MNHEY and CDR2 SVGAGI. V shed 6 bases and J shed 1 base, with 9 bases lying between them. CDR3 length: 13 residues. In nucleotides, the CDR3 is TGTGCCAGCAGGAGAGGTAGGAACACTGAAGCTTTCTTT. It is translated as CASRRGRNTEAFF.